This T cell receptor (beta chain) was retrieved from a study of patients and donors after allogeneic stem cell transplantation. CDR3 size: 15 residues. Looked up from germline, CDR1 is DFQATT and CDR2 is SNEGSKA (reference sequence). Many counts were recorded for this clonotype. Its ends do not fully match the called genes, so a read error is possible. TCRdb reanalysed the RT-PCR reads using MiXCR and keeps one entry per CDR3 protein. This sample has roughly 230,000 distinct CDR3 sequences, with roughly an eighth found just once. Sequencing was carried out using blood, either unsorted or a sorted T cell fraction (not recorded which). The V gene is TRBV20-1, the J gene TRBJ2-1; 7 bases line up with TRBD2. The sequence derives from a human donor who was either an allogeneic HSCT recipient or a stem cell or donor lymphocyte infusion donor (not recorded which). It is not recorded whose cells these are; they may come from a transplant donor. As DNA, the CDR3 is TGCAGTGCTAGGGGGGGGACGGCCTCCAACAATGAGCAGTTCTTC. Protein: CSARGGTASNNEQFF.